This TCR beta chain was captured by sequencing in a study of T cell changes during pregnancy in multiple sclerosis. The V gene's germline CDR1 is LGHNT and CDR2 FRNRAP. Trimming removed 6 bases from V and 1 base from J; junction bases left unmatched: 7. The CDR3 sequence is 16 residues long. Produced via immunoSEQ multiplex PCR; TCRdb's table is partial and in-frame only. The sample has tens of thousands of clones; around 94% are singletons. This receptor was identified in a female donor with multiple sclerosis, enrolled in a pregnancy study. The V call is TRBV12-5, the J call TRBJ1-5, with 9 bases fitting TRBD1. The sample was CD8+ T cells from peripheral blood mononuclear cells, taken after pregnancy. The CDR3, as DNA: TGTGCTAGTGGCCTCGGGACAGGGCGAAGCAATCAGCCCCAGCATTTT. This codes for CASGLGTGRSNQPQHF.